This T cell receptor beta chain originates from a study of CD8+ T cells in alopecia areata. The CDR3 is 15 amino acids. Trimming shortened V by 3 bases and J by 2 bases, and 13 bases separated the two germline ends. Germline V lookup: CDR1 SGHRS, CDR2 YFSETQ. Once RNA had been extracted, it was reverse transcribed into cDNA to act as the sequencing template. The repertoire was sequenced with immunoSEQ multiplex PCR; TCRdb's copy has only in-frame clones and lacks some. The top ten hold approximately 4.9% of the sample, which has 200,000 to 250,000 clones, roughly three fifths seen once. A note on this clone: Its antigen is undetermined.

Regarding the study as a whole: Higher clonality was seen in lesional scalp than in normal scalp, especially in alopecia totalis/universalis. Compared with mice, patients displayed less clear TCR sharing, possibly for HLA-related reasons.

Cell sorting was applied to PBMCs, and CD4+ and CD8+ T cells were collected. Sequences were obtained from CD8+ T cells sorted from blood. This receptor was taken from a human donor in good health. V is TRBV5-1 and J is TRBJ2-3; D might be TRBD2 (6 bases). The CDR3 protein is CASSWFGGTTDTQYF. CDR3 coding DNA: TGCGCCAGCAGCTGGTTCGGGGGTACCACAGATACGCAGTATTTT.